This passage covers 5 T cell receptor beta chains from one sample sequenced in a study of OX40 agonist ivuxolimab in advanced cancers. Only in-frame clones appear in the TCRdb table, and some are missing; sequencing was by immunoSEQ multiplex PCR. The repertoire holds 85,000 to 130,000 clones, with 90% as singletons. The sequencing used CD4+ or CD8+ T cells sorted from blood, collected in a trial of the OX40 agonist ivuxolimab. The receptors come from an adult with an advanced solid tumor such as melanoma, head and neck, liver or kidney cancer.

This rearrangement joins TRBV18 to TRBJ1-3, with 9 bases matching TRBD1. Germline CDR1 KGHSH, CDR2 LQKENI. The CDR3 has 16 amino acids. V was pared by 6 bases and J by 2 bases, with 8 bases of the junction left unmatched. The CDR3: CASSQAGTGTGNTIYF. The CDR3 nucleotides read TGTGCCAGCTCGCAGGCCGGGACAGGGACTGGAAACACCATATATTTT.

The CDR3 protein is CASSFGALGGSPLHF. In DNA, the CDR3 is TGTGCCAGCAGCTTTGGGGCCTTAGGGGGTTCACCCCTCCACTTT. The genes are TRBV5-4 and TRBJ1-6; TRBD1 is a possible D gene (6 bases). V was pared by 2 bases and J by 9 bases, with 15 bases between. Germline V gives CDR1 SGHNT, CDR2 YYREEE (reference sequence). This CDR3 has 15 amino acids.

The gene calls are TRBV5-6 and TRBJ1-2, with D unclear. This CDR3 has 16 amino acids. The germline V gene encodes CDR1 SGHDT and CDR2 YYEEEE. V was trimmed by 2 bases and J by 3 bases, leaving 17 bases between them. The CDR3 is CASSLRSTAPYYGYTF. CDR3 sequence (DNA): TGTGCCAGCAGCTTAAGGTCGACGGCACCTTACTATGGCTACACCTTC.

This clone has only one observation. The chain's CDR3 is CASSQAIAPGNTIYF. In nucleotides, the CDR3 is TGCGCCAGCAGCCAAGCTATCGCTCCGGGAAACACCATATATTTT. The rearrangement joins TRBV4-3 to TRBJ1-3; D gene unclear. The CDR3 runs to 15 residues. Trimming left V 1 base short and J 4 bases short, with 11 bases between. Germline loops: CDR1 LGHNA, CDR2 YSLEER.

The CDR3 DNA follows: TGTGCCAGCAGCTTAGATAGCTACTACGAGCAGTACTTC. The encoded protein is CASSLDSYYEQYF. The rearrangement links TRBV7-2 to TRBJ2-7; D is unresolved. Deletions cut 1 base from V and 3 bases from J, with 7 bases between. In germline, CDR1 is SGHTA, CDR2 FQGNSA. The CDR3 extends over 13 amino acids.